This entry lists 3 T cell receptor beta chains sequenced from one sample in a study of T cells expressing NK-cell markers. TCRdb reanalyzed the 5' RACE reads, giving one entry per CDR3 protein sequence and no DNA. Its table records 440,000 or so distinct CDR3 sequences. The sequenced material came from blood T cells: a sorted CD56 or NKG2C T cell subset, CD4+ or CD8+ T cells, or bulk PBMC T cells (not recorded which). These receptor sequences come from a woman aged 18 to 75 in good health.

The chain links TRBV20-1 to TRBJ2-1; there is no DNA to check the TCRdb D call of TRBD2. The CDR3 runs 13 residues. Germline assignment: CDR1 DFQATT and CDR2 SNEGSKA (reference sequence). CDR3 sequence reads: CSATALAGGEQFF.

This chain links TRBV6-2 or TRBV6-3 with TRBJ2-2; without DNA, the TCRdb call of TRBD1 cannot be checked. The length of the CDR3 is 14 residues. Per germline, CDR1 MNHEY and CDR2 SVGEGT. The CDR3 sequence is CASSYRGNTGELFF.

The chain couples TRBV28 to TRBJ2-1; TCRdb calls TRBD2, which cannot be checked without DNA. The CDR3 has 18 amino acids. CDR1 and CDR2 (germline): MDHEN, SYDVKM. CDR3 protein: CASSFISPGLAGVHEQFF.